The 25 T cell receptor beta chains given below trace back to one sample, sequenced in a study of vaccination effects on CD4 cells after COVID-19 (dated by TCRdb to between 2021 and 2024). After around eleven days of culture, CD4+ T cells were isolated with the EasySep CD4+ T cell isolation kit. These TCRs' antigens remain unknown. The protocol used for the library was the immunoSEQ multiplex PCR assay. TCRdb took this table from immuneACCESS and kept in-frame rearrangements with V and J called. Such tables lack part of the clones; where checked against another copy, unresolved V genes explain under half of the gap, and the rest is unexplained. This sample has approximately 40,000 clones in its table, and 82% of those were observed once. The top ten hold just under 3% of the sample. The source was CD4+ T cells from PBMCs cultured without peptide, collected before COVID-19 vaccination. The receptors were sampled from a human donor who received a COVID-19 vaccine.

V and J are TRBV7-2 and TRBJ1-6; D unclear. This CDR3 comprises 11 residues. V dropped 3 bases and J dropped 14 bases, with 8 bases sitting between them. CDR1 SGHTA and CDR2 FQGNSA come from the germline V gene. The DNA of the CDR3 is TGTGCCAGCAGCTTGTCCGTAACCCTCCACTTT. Translating gives CASSLSVTLHF.

J is TRBJ2-1 and V is TRBV29-1, with D possibly being TRBD1 (5 bases). CDR3 length: 11 amino acids. Germline V gene sequence: CDR1 SQVTM, CDR2 ANQGSEA. V lost 5 bases, J lost 9 bases, and 11 bases lay in between. This CDR3 reads CSVSRVREQFF. The CDR3 bases are TGCAGCGTTTCCAGGGTGCGTGAGCAGTTCTTC.

This chain uses TRBV5-1 with TRBJ2-7; 7 bases are a match to TRBD1. The CDR3 is 16 residues long. Trimming took 4 bases from V and 1 from J; bases not matched to a gene: 11. The V gene's germline CDR1 is SGHRS and CDR2 YFSETQ. CDR3 region: CASSNGQALLSYEQYV. The DNA of the CDR3 is TGCGCCAGCAGCAACGGACAGGCCTTACTATCCTACGAGCAGTACGTC.

The rearrangement links TRBV10-1 to TRBJ2-5; TRBD1 matches 10 bases. This CDR3 comprises 16 residues. J lost 3 bases, V lost 4 bases, and 8 bases had no gene match. Per the germline V gene, CDR1 is WNHNN and CDR2 is SYGVQD (reference sequence). CDR3 DNA sequence: TGCGCCAGCAGTGGGACAGGGGGTTATAGAGAAGAGACCCAGTACTTC. This codes for CASSGTGGYREETQYF.

This clone was detected only a few times. The rearrangement joins TRBV27 to TRBJ1-3; D remains ambiguous. CDR3 length: 17 amino acids. The V end lost 5 bases, the J end lost 0 bases, and 17 bases lay between the germline ends. Germline assignment: CDR1 MNHEY and CDR2 SMNVEV (reference sequence). The CDR3 region has the DNA TGTGCCAGCAGTCCCAACGATGACGGATACTCTGGAAACACCATATATTTT. This gives the protein CASSPNDDGYSGNTIYF.

The count of this clone is one. The gene calls are TRBV4-1 and TRBJ2-1; tentatively, D is TRBD2 (6 bases). The CDR3 runs to 16 residues. The germline V and J ends were trimmed by 1 base and 0 bases, with 10 bases remaining between them. The germline V gene encodes CDR1 MGHRA and CDR2 YSYEKL. CDR3 sequence reads: CASSQADGSSYNEQFF. DNA for the CDR3: TGCGCCAGCAGCCAAGCTGACGGGAGCTCCTACAATGAGCAGTTCTTC.

The J gene is TRBJ1-2, the V gene TRBV6-6; tentative D call: TRBD1 (6 bases). The germline V gene has CDR1 MNHNY and CDR2 SVGAGI (reference sequence). V was clipped by 0 bases and J by 6 bases, with 11 bases between them. The CDR3 contains 14 residues. The CDR3 sequence is CASSYSIRGHGYTF. In nucleotides, the CDR3 is TGTGCCAGCAGTTACTCGATCAGGGGACATGGCTACACCTTC.

This clone was observed a handful of times. The chain uses TRBV27 and TRBJ1-4; 10 bases align to TRBD1. The CDR3 consists of 15 residues. The V gene's germline CDR1 is MNHEY and CDR2 SMNVEV (reference sequence). V dropped 8 bases and J dropped 10; count of bases not matched to a gene: 13. CDR3 DNA: TGTGCCAGCCGTGGTCGGGACAGGGGTCCCCGAAAACTGTTTTTT. Its protein product is CASRGRDRGPRKLFF.

V is TRBV10-2 and J is TRBJ2-2; 9 bases agree with TRBD2. The germline CDR1 and CDR2 sequences are WSHSY and SAAADI. The CDR3 totals 14 residues. V dropped 8 bases and J dropped 6; count of bases not matched to a gene: 7. CDR3 in amino acids: CASAAGGAAGELFF. CDR3 DNA: TGCGCCAGCGCAGCGGGGGGCGCAGCCGGGGAGCTGTTTTTT.

This sequence joins TRBV18 and TRBJ1-1; D remains ambiguous. The ends were cut back, 3 bases at V and 5 bases at J, with 13 bases in the middle. The CDR3 length is 14 residues. Germline-derived CDR1 and CDR2 are KGHSH and LQKENI. The CDR3 nucleotides read TGTGCCAGCTCACCCGACTCCTCTGGGACTGAAGCTTTCTTT. Residues: CASSPDSSGTEAFF.

The chain employs TRBV30 and TRBJ1-2; D possibly corresponds to TRBD1 (5 bases). The CDR3 runs to 14 residues. Trimming stripped 7 bases from V and 3 bases from J, with 18 bases between. Per germline, CDR1 GTSNPN and CDR2 SVGIG (reference sequence). CDR3 nucleotides: TGTGCCTACGAACCGGGAAAGGGGTACTATGGCTACACCTTC. Encoded protein: CAYEPGKGYYGYTF.

The chain uses TRBV6-5 and TRBJ2-3; the match to TRBD1 covers 8 bases. The germline V gene encodes CDR1 MNHEY and CDR2 SVGAGI. CDR3 size: 14 residues. V was clipped by 6 bases and J by 1 base; unmatched bases: 3. CDR3 residues: CASRSTGGTDTQYF. CDR3 coding DNA: TGTGCCAGCAGATCGACAGGGGGCACAGATACGCAGTATTTT.

J is TRBJ2-2 and V is TRBV5-5, with a weak D call TRBD2 (5 bases). The CDR3 sequence is 13 residues long. The germline gives CDR1 SGHKS, CDR2 YYEKEE (reference sequence). V lost 4 bases and J lost 4, with 8 bases in between. The CDR3: CASSREFTGELFF. In nucleotides, the CDR3 is TGTGCCAGCAGCAGGGAGTTCACCGGGGAGCTGTTTTTT.

The chain recombines TRBV19 with TRBJ1-2; D may be TRBD1 (5 bases). This CDR3 has 13 amino acids. Germline loops: CDR1 LNHDA, CDR2 SQIVND (reference sequence). Trimming shortened V by 3 bases and J by 8 bases, and 13 bases separated the two germline ends. CDR3 sequence: CASSIDQGRGYTF. DNA for the CDR3: TGTGCCAGTAGTATCGATCAGGGCCGGGGCTACACCTTC.

This clone was seen a few times. The J gene is TRBJ1-5, the V gene TRBV2, with a weak D call TRBD1 (5 bases). In germline, CDR1 is SNHLY, CDR2 FYNNEI. This CDR3 is built from 14 residues. Trimming removed 4 bases from V and 5 bases from J, with 12 bases in between. CDR3 protein: CASSAAGGDQPQHF. CDR3 nucleotides: TGTGCCAGCAGTGCCGCGGGGGGGGATCAGCCCCAGCATTTT.

V is TRBV27 and J is TRBJ2-2; D is perhaps TRBD1 (6 bases). Germline CDR1 is MNHEY and CDR2 is SMNVEV (reference sequence). The ends were cut back, 6 bases at V and 2 bases at J, with 10 bases in the middle. The CDR3 runs 14 residues. The CDR3 region is CASSVGTNTGELFF. CDR3 DNA: TGTGCCAGCAGCGTAGGGACAAACACCGGGGAGCTGTTTTTT.

The chain has TRBV30 and TRBJ2-7, with 9 bases lining up with TRBD2. The CDR3 length is 15 residues. The V and J ends lost 2 bases and 0 bases, in that order; junction bases with no gene match: 5. Germline V CDR1 and CDR2: GTSNPN, SVGIG (reference sequence). Here the CDR3 DNA reads TGTGCCTGGAGTTTTAGCGGGGGTTTCTCCTACGAGCAGTACGTC. Its translation: CAWSFSGGFSYEQYV.

V and J are TRBV24-1 and TRBJ1-2; 10 nucleotides align to TRBD1. The CDR3 loop spans 16 amino acids. The junction had 7 bases not matched to a gene; V was cut back by 3 bases and J by 4 bases. Germline values: CDR1 KGHDR, CDR2 SFDVKD. CDR3 nucleotides: TGTGCCACCAGTGATACCTCGACAGGGGGCAGCTATGGCTACACCTTC. It codes for CATSDTSTGGSYGYTF.

The chain employs TRBV19 and TRBJ2-2; D is undetermined. Between the trimmed V and J ends, which lost 7 bases and 0 bases, there was a span of 9 bases. The CDR3 is 14 amino acids. The germline V gene has CDR1 LNHDA and CDR2 SQIVND (reference sequence). CDR3 protein: CASNRGANTGELFF. The CDR3 DNA follows: TGTGCCAGTAATCGAGGCGCGAACACCGGGGAGCTGTTTTTT.

The chain uses TRBV28 and TRBJ1-5; maybe TRBD1 (5 bases). The CDR3 sequence is 15 residues long. From germline, CDR1 is MDHEN and CDR2 SYDVKM. With 7 bases removed from V and 0 bases from J, the gap between germline ends came to 13 bases. The CDR3: CASTPGGISNQPQHF. As DNA, the CDR3 is TGTGCCAGCACCCCGGGGGGAATTAGCAATCAGCCCCAGCATTTT. Combining the CDR3 with reference TRBV28 and TRBJ1-5 gives the whole variable domain DVKVTQSSRYLVKRTGEKVFLECVQDMDHENMFWYRQDPGLGLRLIYFSYDVKMKEKGDIPEGYSVSREKKERFSLILESASTNQTSMYLCASTPGGISNQPQHFGDGTRLSIL.

The CDR3 DNA sequence: TGTGCCAGCAGCCGACAGTTGCGATCCTACAATGAGCAGTTCTTC. Protein product: CASSRQLRSYNEQFF. The chain links TRBV3-1 (or the pseudogene TRBV3-2) to TRBJ2-1, with TRBD1 as a possible D gene (5 bases). The germline V gene encodes CDR1 LGHDT and CDR2 YNNKEL (reference sequence). The CDR3 is made up of 15 amino acids. Trimming took 4 bases from V and 1 from J, leaving 11 bases between them.

Here the CDR3 reads CASGGYEQYV. As DNA, the CDR3 is TGTGCCAGCGGAGGCTACGAGCAGTACGTC. This chain joins TRBV7-9 and TRBJ2-7; D might be TRBD2 (5 bases). The length of the CDR3 is 10 residues. The V gene lost 8 bases and the J gene lost 3 bases, with 5 bases spanning the gap. Germline V gene sequence: CDR1 SEHNR, CDR2 FQNEAQ (reference sequence).

This clone was observed a handful of times. The chain is built from TRBV10-3 and TRBJ1-5, with unresolved D. This CDR3 is 14 amino acids long. Germline-derived CDR1 and CDR2 are ENHRY and SYGVKD. V lost 2 bases and J lost 4, with 9 bases in between. For the CDR3, the DNA is TGTGCCATCAGTGAGGGTTCTGAGAATCAGCCCCAGCATTTT. Its translation: CAISEGSENQPQHF.

The sample holds one count of this clone. The chain carries TRBV5-1 and TRBJ2-3; 7 bases align to TRBD2. The CDR3 covers 17 residues. V shed 4 bases and J 0 bases; nucleotides not matched to a gene: 11. CDR1 and CDR2 (germline): SGHRS, YFSETQ. In DNA form, the CDR3 reads TGCGCCAGCAGCAGCAAGGGCTCGCGGGGGAGCACAGATACGCAGTATTTT. Encoded protein: CASSSKGSRGSTDTQYF.

This clone has a handful of counts. This chain links TRBV2 with TRBJ2-7, with D uncertain. This CDR3 comprises 14 residues. Trimming pared 5 bases from V and 8 bases from J, leaving 19 bases between. Germline V gene sequence: CDR1 SNHLY, CDR2 FYNNEI. The CDR3 coding sequence is TGTGCCAGCAGTACCTCCGCGGACCCCGGTAAGCAGTACGTC. This sequence encodes CASSTSADPGKQYV.